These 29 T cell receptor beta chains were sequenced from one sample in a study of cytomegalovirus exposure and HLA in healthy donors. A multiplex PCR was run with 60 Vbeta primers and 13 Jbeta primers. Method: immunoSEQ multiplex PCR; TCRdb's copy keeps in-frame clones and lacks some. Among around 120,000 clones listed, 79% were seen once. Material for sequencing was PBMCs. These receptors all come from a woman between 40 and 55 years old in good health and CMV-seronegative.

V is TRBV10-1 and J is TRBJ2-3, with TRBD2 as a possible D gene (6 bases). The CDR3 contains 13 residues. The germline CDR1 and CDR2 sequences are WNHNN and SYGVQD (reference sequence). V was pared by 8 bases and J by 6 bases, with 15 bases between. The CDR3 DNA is TGCGCCAGCGCGGGACCCCAGGGTGATACGCAGTATTTT. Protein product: CASAGPQGDTQYF.

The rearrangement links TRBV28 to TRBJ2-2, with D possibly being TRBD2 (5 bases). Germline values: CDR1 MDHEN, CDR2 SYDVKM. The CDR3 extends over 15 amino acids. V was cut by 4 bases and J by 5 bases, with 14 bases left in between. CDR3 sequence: CASSSYMGSTGELFF. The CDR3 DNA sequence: TGTGCCAGCAGTTCCTATATGGGGAGTACCGGGGAGCTGTTTTTT.

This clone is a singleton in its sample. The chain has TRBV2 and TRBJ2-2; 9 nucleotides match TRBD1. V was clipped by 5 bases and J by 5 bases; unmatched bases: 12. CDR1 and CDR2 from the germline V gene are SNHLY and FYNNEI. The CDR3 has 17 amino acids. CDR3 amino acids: CASSLPQRGQGTGELFF. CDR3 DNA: TGTGCCAGCAGTCTCCCTCAGCGGGGACAGGGAACCGGGGAGCTGTTTTTT. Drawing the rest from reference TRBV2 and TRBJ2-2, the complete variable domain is EPEVTQTPSHQVTQMGQEVILRCVPISNHLYFYWYRQILGQKVEFLVSFYNNEISEKSEIFDDQFSVERPDGSNFTLKIRSTKLEDSAMYFCASSLPQRGQGTGELFFGEGSRLTVL.

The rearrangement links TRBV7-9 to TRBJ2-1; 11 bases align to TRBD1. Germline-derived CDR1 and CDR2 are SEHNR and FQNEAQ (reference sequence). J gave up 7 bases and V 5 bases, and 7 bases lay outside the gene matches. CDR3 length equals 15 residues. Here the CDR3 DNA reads TGTGCCAGCAGCCGAGGGACAGGGGGTTTTAATGAGCAGTTCTTC. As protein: CASSRGTGGFNEQFF.

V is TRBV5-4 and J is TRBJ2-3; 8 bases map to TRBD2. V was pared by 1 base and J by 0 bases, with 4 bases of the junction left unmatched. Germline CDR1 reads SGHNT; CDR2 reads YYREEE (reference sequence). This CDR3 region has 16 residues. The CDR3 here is CASSLYSGGSTDTQYF. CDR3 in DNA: TGTGCCAGCAGCTTGTACAGCGGGGGAAGCACAGATACGCAGTATTTT.

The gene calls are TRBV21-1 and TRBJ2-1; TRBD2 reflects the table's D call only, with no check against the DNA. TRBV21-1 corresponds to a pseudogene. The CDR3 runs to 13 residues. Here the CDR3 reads CASSPESPWEQFF. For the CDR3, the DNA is TGTGCCAGCAGTCCGGAGAGCCCCTGGGAGCAGTTCTTC.

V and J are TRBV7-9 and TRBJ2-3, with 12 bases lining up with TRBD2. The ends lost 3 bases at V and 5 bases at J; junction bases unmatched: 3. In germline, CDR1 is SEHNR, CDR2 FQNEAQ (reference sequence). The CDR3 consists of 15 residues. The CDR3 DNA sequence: TGTGCCAGCAGCTTCGCTAGCGGGGGGGTAGATACGCAGTATTTT. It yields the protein CASSFASGGVDTQYF.

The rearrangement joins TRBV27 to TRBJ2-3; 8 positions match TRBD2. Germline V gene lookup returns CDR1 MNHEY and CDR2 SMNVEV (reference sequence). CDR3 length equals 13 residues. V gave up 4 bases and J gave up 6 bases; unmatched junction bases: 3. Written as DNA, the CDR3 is TGTGCCAGCAGTTCTCGACTAGCGGATACGCAGTATTTT. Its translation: CASSSRLADTQYF.

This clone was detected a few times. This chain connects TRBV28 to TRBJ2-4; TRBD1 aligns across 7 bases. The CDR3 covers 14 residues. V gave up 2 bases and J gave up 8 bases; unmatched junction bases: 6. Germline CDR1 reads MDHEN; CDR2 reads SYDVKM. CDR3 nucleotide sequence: TGTGCCAGCAGTTTAAAGGGGGCCAAGGACATTCAGTACTTC. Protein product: CASSLKGAKDIQYF.

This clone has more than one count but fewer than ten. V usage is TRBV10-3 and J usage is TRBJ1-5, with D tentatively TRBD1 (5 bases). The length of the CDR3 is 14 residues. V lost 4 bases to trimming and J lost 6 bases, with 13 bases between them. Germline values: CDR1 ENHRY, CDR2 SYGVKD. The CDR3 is CAISAKGAGQPQHF. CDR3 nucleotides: TGTGCCATCAGTGCCAAAGGGGCTGGTCAGCCCCAGCATTTT.

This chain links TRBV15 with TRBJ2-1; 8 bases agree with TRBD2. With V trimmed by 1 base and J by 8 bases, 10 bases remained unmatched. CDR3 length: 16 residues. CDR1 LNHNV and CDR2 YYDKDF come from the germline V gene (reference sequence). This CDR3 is CATSRGVSGIGHEQFF. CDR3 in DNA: TGTGCCACCAGCAGAGGCGTTAGCGGGATTGGGCATGAGCAGTTCTTC.

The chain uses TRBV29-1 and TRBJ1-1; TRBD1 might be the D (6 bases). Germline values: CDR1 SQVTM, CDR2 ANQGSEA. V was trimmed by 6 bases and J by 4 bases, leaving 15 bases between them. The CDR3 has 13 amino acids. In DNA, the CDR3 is TGCAGCGTCGAGGGGGTGGGCGGCACTGAAGCTTTCTTT. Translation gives CSVEGVGGTEAFF.

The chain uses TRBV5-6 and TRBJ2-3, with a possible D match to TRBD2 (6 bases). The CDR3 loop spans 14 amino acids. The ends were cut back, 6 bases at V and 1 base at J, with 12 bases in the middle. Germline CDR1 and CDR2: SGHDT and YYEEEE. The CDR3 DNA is TGTGCCAGCATCAGACTAGGAGGCACAGATACGCAGTATTTT. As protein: CASIRLGGTDTQYF.

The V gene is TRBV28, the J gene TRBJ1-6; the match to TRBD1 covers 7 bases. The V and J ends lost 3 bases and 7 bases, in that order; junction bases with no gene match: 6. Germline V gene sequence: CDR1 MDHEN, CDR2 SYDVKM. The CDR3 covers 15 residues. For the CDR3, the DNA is TGTGCCAGCAGTTTTCCCGGGACAGCAAATTCACCCCTCCACTTT. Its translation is CASSFPGTANSPLHF.

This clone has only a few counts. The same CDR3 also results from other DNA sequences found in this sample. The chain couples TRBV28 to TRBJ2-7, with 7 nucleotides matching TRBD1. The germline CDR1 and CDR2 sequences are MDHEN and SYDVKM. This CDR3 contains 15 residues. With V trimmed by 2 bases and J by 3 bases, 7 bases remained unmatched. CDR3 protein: CASSLSWDSLYEQYF. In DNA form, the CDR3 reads TGTGCCAGCAGTTTAAGTTGGGACAGCCTCTACGAGCAGTACTTC.

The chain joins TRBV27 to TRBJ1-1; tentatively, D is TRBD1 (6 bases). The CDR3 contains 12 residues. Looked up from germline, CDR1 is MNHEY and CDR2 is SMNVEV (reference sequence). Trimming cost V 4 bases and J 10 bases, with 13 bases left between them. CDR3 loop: CASSSQGKTAFF. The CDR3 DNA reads TGTGCCAGCAGTTCCCAGGGGAAAACAGCTTTCTTT.

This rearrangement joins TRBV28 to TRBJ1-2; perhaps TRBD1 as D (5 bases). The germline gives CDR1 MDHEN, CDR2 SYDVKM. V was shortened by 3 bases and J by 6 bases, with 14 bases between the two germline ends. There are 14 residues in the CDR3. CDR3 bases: TGTGCCAGCAGTTTGGCAGGGTTAGCTAATGGCTACACCTTC. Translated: CASSLAGLANGYTF.

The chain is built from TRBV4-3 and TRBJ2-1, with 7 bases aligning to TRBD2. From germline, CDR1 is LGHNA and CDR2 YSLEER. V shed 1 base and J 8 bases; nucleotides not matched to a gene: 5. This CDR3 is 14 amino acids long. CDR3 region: CASSQGLGGDEQFF. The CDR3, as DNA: TGCGCCAGCAGCCAAGGCCTGGGGGGGGATGAGCAGTTCTTC.

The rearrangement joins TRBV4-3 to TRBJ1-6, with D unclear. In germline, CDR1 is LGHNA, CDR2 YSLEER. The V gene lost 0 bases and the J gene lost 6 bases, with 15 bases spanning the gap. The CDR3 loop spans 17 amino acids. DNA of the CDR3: TGCGCCAGCAGCCAAGATCTAGCCGGGTCGGGTAATTCACCCCTCCACTTT. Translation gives CASSQDLAGSGNSPLHF.

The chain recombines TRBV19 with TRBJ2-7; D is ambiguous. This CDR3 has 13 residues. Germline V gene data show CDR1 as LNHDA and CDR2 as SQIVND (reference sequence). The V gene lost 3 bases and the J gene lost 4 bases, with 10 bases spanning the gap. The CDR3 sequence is CASSISGFYEQYF. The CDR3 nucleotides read TGTGCCAGTAGTATCTCGGGTTTTTACGAGCAGTACTTC.

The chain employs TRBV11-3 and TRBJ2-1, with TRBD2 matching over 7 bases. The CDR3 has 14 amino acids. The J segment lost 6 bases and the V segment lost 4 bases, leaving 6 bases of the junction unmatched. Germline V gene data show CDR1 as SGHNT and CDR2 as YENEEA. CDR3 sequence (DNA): TGTGCCAGCAGCTCCCTGGGGGGGATCAATGAGCAGTTCTTC. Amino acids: CASSSLGGINEQFF.

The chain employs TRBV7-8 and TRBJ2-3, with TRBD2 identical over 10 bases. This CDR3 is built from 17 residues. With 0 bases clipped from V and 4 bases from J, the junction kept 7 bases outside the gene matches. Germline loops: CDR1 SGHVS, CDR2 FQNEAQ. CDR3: CASSLARSSGSSDTQYF. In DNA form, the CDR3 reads TGTGCCAGCAGCTTAGCAAGGTCTAGCGGGAGTTCAGATACGCAGTATTTT.

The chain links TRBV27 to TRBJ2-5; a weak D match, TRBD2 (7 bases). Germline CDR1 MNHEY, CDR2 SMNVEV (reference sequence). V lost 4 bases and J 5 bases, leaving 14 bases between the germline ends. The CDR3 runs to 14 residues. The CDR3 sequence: CASSWGGRGETQYF. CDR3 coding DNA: TGTGCCAGCAGTTGGGGGGGAAGGGGGGAGACCCAGTACTTC.

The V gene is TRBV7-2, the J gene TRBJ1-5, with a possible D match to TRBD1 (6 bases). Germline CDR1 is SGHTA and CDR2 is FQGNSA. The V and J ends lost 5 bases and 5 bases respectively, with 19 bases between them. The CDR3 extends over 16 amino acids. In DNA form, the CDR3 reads TGTGCCAGCAGCAGCACGGACAGACGTATCGATCAGCCCCAGCATTTT. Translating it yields CASSSTDRRIDQPQHF.

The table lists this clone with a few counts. The CDR3 DNA is TGTGCCAGTAGTGGCGGGAGGGCGGGCGAGCAGTACTTC. It codes for CASSGGRAGEQYF. The chain links TRBV19 to TRBJ2-7; TRBD2 matches 9 bases. CDR3 length equals 13 residues. Trimming cost V 5 bases and J 6 bases; bases outside gene matches: 5. Germline V gene sequence: CDR1 LNHDA, CDR2 SQIVND (reference sequence).

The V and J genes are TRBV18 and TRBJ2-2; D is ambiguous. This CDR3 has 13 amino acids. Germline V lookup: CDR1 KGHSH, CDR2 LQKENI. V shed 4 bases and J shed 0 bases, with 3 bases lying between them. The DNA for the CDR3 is TGTGCCAGCTCACTCGCGAACACCGGGGAGCTGTTTTTT. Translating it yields CASSLANTGELFF.

In DNA, the CDR3 is TGTGCCAGCAGGGCGGACAGGGCGGGCGGGGAGCTGTTTTTT. This sequence encodes CASRADRAGGELFF. The V and J genes are TRBV2 and TRBJ2-2; 8 positions agree with TRBD1. The CDR3 totals 14 residues. Trimming cost V 6 bases and J 7 bases; bases outside gene matches: 7. Germline V CDR1 and CDR2: SNHLY, FYNNEI.

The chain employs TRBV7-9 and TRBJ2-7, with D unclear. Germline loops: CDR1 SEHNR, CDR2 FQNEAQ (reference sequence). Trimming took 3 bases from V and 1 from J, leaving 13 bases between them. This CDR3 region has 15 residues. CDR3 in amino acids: CASSLFQERSYEQYF. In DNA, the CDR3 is TGTGCCAGCAGCTTGTTTCAGGAAAGGTCCTACGAGCAGTACTTC. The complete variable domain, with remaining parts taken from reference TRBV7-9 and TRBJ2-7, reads DTGVSQNPRHKITKRGQNVTFRCDPISEHNRLYWYRQTLGQGPEFLTYFQNEAQLEKSRLLSDRFSAERPKGSFSTLEIQRTEQGDSAMYLCASSLFQERSYEQYFGPGTRLTVT.

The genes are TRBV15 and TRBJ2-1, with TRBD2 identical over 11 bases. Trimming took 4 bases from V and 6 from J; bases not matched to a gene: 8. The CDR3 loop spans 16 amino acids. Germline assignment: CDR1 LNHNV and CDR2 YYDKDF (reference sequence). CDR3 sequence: CATSTSLAGGINEQFF. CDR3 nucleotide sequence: TGTGCCACCAGCACCTCATTAGCGGGAGGGATCAATGAGCAGTTCTTC. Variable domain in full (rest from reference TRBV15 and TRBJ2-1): DAMVIQNPRYQVTQFGKPVTLSCSQTLNHNVMYWYQQKSSQAPKLLFHYYDKDFNNEADTPDNFQSRRPNTSFCFLDIRSPGLGDTAMYLCATSTSLAGGINEQFFGPGTRLTVL.